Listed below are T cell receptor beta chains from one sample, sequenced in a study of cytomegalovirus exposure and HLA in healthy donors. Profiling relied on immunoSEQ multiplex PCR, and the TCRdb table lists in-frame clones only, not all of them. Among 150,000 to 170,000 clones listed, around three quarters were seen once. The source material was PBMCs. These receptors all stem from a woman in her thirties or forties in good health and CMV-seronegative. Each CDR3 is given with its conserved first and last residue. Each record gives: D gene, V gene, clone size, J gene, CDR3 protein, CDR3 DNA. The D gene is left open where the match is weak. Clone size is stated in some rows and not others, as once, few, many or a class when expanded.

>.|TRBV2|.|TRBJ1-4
CASSYSALNEKLFF
TGTGCCAGCAGTTACAGTGCGCTCAATGAAAAACTGTTTTTT
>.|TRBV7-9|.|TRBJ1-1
CASSFIRQKNTEAFF
TGTGCCAGCAGCTTTATACGACAGAAGAACACTGAAGCTTTCTTT
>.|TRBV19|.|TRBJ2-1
CASSIDRGRSSYNEQFF
TGTGCCAGTAGTATAGATCGGGGGAGGAGCTCCTACAATGAGCAGTTCTTC
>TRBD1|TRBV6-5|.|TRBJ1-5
CASSSRQGDQPQHF
TGTGCCAGCAGCTCCCGACAGGGCGATCAGCCCCAGCATTTT
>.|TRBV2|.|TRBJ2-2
CASRGDSLNTGELFF
TGTGCCAGCAGAGGGGACTCGCTGAACACCGGGGAGCTGTTTTTT
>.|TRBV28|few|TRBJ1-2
CASSSLAGGHYGYTF
TGTGCCAGCAGCTCACTTGCGGGGGGTCACTATGGCTACACCTTC
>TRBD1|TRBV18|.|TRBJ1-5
CASSPDRGLEQPQHF
TGTGCCAGCTCACCAGACAGGGGGCTTGAACAGCCCCAGCATTTT
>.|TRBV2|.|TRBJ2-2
CASSDEAADTGELFF
TGTGCCAGCAGTGATGAGGCAGCCGACACCGGGGAGCTGTTTTTT
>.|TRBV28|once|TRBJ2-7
CASRDGGSTYEQYF
TGTGCCAGCAGGGACGGAGGAAGCACCTACGAGCAGTACTTC
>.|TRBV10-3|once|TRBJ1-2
CAISGTPYGYTF
TGTGCCATCAGCGGGACTCCATATGGCTACACCTTC
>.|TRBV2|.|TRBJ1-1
CASSEAFGGKNTEAFF
TGTGCCAGCAGTGAAGCGTTCGGGGGGAAGAACACTGAAGCTTTCTTT
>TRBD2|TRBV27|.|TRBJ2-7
CASSARQLLREGTPYEQYF
TGTGCCAGCAGCGCACGTCAACTTTTGCGGGAGGGAACCCCCTACGAGCAGTACTTC
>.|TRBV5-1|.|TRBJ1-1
CASSHAQGNTEAFF
TGCGCCAGCAGCCACGCACAGGGGAACACTGAAGCTTTCTTT
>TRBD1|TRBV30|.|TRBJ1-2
CAWSLTGANYGYTF
TGTGCCTGGAGTTTGACAGGGGCTAACTATGGCTACACCTTC
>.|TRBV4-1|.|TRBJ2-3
CASSQVISTDTQYF
TGCGCCAGCAGCCAAGTCATTAGCACAGATACGCAGTATTTT
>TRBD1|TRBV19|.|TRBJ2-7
CASSIGGQGRYEQYF
TGTGCCAGTAGTATAGGTGGACAGGGGAGGTACGAGCAGTACTTC
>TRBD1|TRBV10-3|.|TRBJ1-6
CASRTGDYSPLHF
TGTGCCTCTAGGACAGGAGACTATTCACCCCTCCACTTT